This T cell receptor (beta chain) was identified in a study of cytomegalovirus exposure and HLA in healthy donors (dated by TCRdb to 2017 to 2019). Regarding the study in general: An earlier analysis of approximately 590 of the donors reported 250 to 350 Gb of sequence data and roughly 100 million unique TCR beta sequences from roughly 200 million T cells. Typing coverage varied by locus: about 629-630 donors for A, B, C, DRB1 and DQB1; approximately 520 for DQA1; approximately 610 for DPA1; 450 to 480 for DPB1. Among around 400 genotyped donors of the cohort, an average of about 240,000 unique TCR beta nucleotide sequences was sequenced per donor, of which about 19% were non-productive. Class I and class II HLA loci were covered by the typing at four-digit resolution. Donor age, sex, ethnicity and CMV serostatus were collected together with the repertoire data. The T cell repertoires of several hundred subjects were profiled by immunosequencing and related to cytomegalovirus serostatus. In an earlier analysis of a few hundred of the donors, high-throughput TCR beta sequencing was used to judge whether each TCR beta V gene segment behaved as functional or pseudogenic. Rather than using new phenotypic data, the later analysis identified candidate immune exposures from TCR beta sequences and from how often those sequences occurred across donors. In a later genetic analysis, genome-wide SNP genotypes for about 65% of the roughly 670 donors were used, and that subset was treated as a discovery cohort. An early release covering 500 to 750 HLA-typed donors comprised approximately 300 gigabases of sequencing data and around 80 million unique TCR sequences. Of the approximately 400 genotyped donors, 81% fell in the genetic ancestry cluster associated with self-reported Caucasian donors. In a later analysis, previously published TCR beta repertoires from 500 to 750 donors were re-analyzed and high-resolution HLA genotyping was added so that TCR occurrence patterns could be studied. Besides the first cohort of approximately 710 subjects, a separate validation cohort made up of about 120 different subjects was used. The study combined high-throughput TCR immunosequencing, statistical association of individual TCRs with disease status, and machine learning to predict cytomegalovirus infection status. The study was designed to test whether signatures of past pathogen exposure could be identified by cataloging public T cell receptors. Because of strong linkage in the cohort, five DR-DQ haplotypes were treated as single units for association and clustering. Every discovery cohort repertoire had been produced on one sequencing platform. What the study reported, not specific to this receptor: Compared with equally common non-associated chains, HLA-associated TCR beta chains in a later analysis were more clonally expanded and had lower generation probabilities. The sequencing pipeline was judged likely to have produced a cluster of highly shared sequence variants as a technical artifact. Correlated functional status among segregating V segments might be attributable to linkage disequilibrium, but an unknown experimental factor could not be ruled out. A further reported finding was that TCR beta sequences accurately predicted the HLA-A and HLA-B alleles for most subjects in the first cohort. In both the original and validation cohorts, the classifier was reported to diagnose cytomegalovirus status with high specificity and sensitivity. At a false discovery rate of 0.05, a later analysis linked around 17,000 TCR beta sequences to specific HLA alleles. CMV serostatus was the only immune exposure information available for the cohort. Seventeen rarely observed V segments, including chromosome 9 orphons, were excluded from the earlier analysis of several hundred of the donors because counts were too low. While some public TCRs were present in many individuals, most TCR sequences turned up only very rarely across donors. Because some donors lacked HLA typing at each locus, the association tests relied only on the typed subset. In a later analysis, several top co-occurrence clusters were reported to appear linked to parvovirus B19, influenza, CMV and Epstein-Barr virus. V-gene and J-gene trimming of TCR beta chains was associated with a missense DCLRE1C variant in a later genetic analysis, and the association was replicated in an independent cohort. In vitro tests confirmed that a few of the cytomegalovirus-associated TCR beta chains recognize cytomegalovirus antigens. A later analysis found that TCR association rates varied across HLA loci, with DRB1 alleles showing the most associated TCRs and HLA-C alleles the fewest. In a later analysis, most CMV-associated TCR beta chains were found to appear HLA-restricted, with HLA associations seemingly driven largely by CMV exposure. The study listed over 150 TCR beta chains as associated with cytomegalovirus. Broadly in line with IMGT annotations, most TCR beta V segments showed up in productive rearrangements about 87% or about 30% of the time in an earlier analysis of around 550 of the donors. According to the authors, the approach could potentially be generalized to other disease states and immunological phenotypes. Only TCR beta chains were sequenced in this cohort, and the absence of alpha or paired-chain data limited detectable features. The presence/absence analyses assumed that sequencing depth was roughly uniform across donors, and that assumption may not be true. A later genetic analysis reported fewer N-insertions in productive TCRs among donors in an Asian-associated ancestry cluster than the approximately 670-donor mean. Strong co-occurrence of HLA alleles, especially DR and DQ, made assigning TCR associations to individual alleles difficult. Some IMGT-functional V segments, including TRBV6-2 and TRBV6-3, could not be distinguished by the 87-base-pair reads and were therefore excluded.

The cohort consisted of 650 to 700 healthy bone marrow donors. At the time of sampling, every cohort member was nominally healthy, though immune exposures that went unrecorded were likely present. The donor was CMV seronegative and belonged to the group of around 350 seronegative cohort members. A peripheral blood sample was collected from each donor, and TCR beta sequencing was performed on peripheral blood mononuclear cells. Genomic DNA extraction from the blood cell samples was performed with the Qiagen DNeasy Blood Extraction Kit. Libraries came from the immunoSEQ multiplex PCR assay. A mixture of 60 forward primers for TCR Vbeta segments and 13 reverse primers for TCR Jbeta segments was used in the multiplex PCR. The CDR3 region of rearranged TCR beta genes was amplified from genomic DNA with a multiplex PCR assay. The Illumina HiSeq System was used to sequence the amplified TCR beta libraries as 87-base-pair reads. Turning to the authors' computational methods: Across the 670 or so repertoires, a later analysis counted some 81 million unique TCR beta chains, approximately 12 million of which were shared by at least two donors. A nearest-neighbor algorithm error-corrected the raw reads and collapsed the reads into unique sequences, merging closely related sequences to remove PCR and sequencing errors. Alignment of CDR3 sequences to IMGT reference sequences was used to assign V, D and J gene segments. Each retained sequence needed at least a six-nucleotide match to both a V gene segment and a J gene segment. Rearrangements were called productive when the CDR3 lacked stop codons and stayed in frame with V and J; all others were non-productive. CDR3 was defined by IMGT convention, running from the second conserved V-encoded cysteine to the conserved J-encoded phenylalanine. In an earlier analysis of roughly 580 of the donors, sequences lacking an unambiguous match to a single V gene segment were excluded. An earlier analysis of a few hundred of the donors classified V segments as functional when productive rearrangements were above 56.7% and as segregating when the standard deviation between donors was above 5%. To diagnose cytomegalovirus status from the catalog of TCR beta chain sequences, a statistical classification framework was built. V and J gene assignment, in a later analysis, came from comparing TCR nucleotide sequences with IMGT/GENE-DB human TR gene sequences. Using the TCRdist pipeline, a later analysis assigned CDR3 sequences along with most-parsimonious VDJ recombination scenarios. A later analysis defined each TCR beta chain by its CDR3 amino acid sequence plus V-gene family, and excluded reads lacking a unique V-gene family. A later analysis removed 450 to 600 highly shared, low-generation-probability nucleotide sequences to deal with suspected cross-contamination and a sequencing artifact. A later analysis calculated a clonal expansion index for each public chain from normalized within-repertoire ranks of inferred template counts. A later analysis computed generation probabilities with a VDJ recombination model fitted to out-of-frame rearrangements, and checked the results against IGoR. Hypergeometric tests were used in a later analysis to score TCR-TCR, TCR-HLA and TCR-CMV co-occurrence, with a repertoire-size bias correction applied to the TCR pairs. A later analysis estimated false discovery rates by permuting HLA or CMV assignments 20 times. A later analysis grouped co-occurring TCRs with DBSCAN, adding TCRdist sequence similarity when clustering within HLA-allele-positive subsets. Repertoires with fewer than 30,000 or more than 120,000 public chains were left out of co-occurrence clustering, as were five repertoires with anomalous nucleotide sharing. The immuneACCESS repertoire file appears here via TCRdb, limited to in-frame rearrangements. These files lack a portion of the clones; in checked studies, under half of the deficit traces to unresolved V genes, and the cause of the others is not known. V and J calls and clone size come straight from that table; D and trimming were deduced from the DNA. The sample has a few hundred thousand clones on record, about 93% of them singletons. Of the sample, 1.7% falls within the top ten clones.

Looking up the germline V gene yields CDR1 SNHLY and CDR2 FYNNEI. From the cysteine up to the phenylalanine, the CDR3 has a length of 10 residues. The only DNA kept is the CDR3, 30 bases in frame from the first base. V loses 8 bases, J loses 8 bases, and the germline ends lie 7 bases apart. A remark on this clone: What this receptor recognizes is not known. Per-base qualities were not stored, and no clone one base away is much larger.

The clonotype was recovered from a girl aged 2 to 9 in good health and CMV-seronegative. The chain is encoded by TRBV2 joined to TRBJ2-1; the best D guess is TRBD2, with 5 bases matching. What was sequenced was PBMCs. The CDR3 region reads CASEGDEQFF. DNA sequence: TGTGCCAGCGAGGGTGATGAGCAGTTCTTC.